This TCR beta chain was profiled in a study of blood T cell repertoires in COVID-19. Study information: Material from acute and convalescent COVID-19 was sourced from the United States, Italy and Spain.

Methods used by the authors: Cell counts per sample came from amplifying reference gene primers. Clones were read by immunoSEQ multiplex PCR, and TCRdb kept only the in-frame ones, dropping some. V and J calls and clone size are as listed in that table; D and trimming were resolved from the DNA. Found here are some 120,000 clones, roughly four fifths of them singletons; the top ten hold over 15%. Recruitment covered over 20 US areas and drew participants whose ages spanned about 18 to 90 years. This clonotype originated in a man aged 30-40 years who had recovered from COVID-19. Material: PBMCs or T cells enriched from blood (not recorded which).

DNA of the CDR3: TGTGCCAGCAGCTTCCTAGCTGTGACCGGGGAGCTGTTTTTT. It encodes CASSFLAVTGELFF. V usage is TRBV7-9 and J usage is TRBJ2-2; D might be TRBD2 (5 bases). Germline V gene lookup returns CDR1 SEHNR and CDR2 FQNEAQ (reference sequence). CDR3 length equals 14 residues. V was pared by 3 bases and J by 5 bases, with 10 bases between.